This TCR beta chain was observed in a study of T cell responses to AZD1222 COVID-19 vaccine. Study-wide findings and caveats: CD4 TCRs linked to vaccination spanned spike, dominating at 160-218 and 743-854. Females outnumbered males among donors, who were mostly white British; clonal diversity was possibly underestimated.

The table came from immunoSEQ multiplex PCR; TCRdb's copy has only in-frame clones and leaves some out. The data hold about 180,000 clones, with 88% observed a single time. This CDR3 has 14 residues. V was cut by 1 base and J by 2 bases, with 7 bases left in between. Germline values: CDR1 SGHRS, CDR2 YFSETQ. Notes on this clone: As yet, its antigen is unknown.

The sequence derives from an adult in good health. The sample consisted of peripheral blood, taken on day 0 of AZD1222 vaccination. V and J are TRBV5-1 and TRBJ1-5, with a possible D match to TRBD1 (5 bases). The CDR3 sequence: CASSLWGGNQPQHF. DNA for the CDR3: TGCGCCAGCAGCTTGTGGGGCGGCAATCAGCCCCAGCATTTT.